A selection of T cell receptor beta chains follows, all from one sample in a study of PD-1 blockade in classical Hodgkin lymphoma. The assay was immunoSEQ multiplex PCR, and TCRdb's table has in-frame clones only and misses some. The repertoire holds about 23,000 clones, with around nine tenths as singletons. The material was peripheral blood mononuclear cells (PBMCs), obtained before the fourth cycle of nivolumab. Receptor source: a human donor with classical Hodgkin lymphoma. Both conserved end residues are part of each CDR3. The D gene is left open where the match is weak. For some rows the clone size is stated as once, few or many, or as a class when expanded; others skip it.

j_call,v_call,clone_size,cdr3_length,d_call,cdr3_aa,cdr3_nt
TRBJ2-2,TRBV5-1,NA,16,TRBD2,CASSLAGRETAGELFF,TGCGCCAGCAGCTTGGCTGGGCGGGAGACCGCCGGGGAGCTGTTTTTT
TRBJ2-6,TRBV11-2,NA,16,NA,CASSHFSGDGANVLTF,TGTGCCAGCAGTCACTTCTCCGGGGACGGGGCCAACGTCCTGACTTTC
TRBJ2-7,TRBV7-2,once,11,NA,CASSSAYEQYF,TGTGCCAGCAGCTCGGCCTACGAGCAGTACTTC
TRBJ2-5,TRBV30,NA,11,NA,CAWSVWETQYF,TGTGCCTGGAGTGTATGGGAGACCCAGTACTTC
TRBJ1-3,TRBV10-3,NA,17,TRBD1,CASNSPATGSGEDTIYF,TGTGCCTCGAATTCGCCCGCGACAGGGAGCGGCGAGGACACCATATATTTT
TRBJ1-2,TRBV5-4,once,15,NA,CASRLGQITNYGYTF,TGTGCCAGCAGACTAGGACAGATTACTAACTATGGCTATACCTTC
TRBJ2-1,TRBV11-2,NA,17,TRBD2,CASSRSIAGGSYNEQFF,TGTGCCAGCAGCCGATCTATAGCGGGGGGGTCCTACAATGAGCAGTTCTTC
TRBJ2-1,TRBV19,NA,16,TRBD2,CASSIIGTSGINEQFF,TGTGCCAGTAGTATCATCGGGACTAGCGGGATCAATGAGCAGTTCTTC
TRBJ2-7,TRBV10-3,NA,13,NA,CAISEGGAWEQYF,TGTGCCATCAGTGAGGGGGGGGCTTGGGAGCAGTACTTC
TRBJ2-5,TRBV9,NA,15,NA,CASSGPLSSWETQYF,TGTGCCAGCAGCGGCCCCTTAAGTAGCTGGGAGACCCAGTACTTC
TRBJ2-7,TRBV25-1,NA,12,NA,CASSESVYEQYF,TGTGCCAGCAGTGAATCTGTCTACGAGCAGTACTTC
TRBJ2-2,TRBV5-1,NA,16,NA,CASSLVGTGGRGELFF,TGCGCCAGCAGCTTGGTGGGCACGGGGGGCCGCGGGGAGCTGTTTTTT
TRBJ1-6,TRBV6-5,NA,15,NA,CASSYSGRQNSPLHF,TGTGCCAGCAGTTACTCTGGTAGACAAAATTCACCCCTCCACTTT
TRBJ2-5,TRBV6-1,NA,16,TRBD1,CASSAMTGTGGETQYF,TGTGCCAGCAGTGCGATGACCGGGACAGGAGGAGAGACCCAGTACTTC
TRBJ2-3,TRBV5-4,NA,15,NA,CASSYRTRTTDTQYF,TGTGCCAGCAGCTATCGGACAAGAACTACAGATACGCAGTATTTT
TRBJ1-2,TRBV28,NA,13,TRBD1,CASLSTGYYGYTF,TGTGCCAGCCTATCGACAGGGTACTATGGCTACACCTTC
TRBJ2-7,TRBV4-1,NA,12,NA,CARRQGSYEQYF,TGCGCCAGACGGCAGGGATCCTACGAGCAGTACTTC
TRBJ1-6,TRBV9,NA,14,NA,CASSVETANSPLHF,TGTGCCAGCAGCGTAGAAACAGCAAATTCACCCCTCCACTTT
TRBJ2-7,TRBV5-6,NA,15,TRBD2,CASSVVAGETYEQYF,TGTGCCAGCAGCGTGGTAGCGGGAGAAACCTACGAGCAGTACTTC
TRBJ2-1,TRBV6-5,NA,13,NA,CASSYGGFGEQFF,TGTGCCAGCAGTTACGGAGGGTTTGGTGAGCAGTTCTTC
TRBJ2-7,TRBV9,NA,16,TRBD2,CASSAGLAGGLYEQYF,TGTGCCAGCAGCGCCGGACTAGCGGGGGGCCTTTACGAGCAGTACTTC
TRBJ2-7,TRBV28,once,16,TRBD2,CASSVASGSFGDEQYF,TGTGCCAGCAGTGTCGCTAGCGGGAGTTTTGGGGACGAGCAGTACTTC
TRBJ1-1,TRBV11-2,NA,17,NA,CASSLEVRGGTGSEAFF,TGTGCCAGCAGCTTAGAGGTGCGGGGGGGGACCGGCTCTGAAGCTTTCTTT
TRBJ2-1,TRBV4-1,NA,15,TRBD2,CASSQFQRGGDEQFF,TGCGCCAGCAGCCAATTCCAGCGGGGGGGCGATGAGCAGTTCTTC
TRBJ1-5,TRBV19,NA,15,NA,CATLSGTYSNQPQHF,TGTGCCACCCTCTCAGGGACTTATAGCAATCAGCCCCAGCATTTT
TRBJ2-1,TRBV27,once,15,NA,CASSFSAGYYNEQFF,TGTGCCAGCAGTTTCTCGGCGGGTTACTACAATGAGCAGTTCTTC
TRBJ2-3,TRBV5-1,NA,13,NA,CASSLEVPDTQYF,TGCGCCAGCAGCTTAGAAGTCCCAGATACGCAGTATTTT
TRBJ2-1,TRBV4-1,NA,15,TRBD1,CASSHGQGALDEQFF,TGCGCCAGCAGCCACGGACAGGGGGCGCTGGATGAGCAGTTCTTC
TRBJ1-1,TRBV27,NA,13,NA,CASSLQGITEAFF,TGTGCCAGCAGTTTACAGGGTATAACTGAAGCTTTCTTT
TRBJ1-2,TRBV27,NA,12,NA,CASMGEDYGYTF,TGTGCCAGCATGGGGGAGGACTATGGCTACACCTTC
TRBJ2-7,TRBV4-2,NA,14,NA,CASSQTRYTHEQYF,TGTGCCAGCAGCCAGACCCGCTATACCCACGAGCAGTACTTC
TRBJ1-1,TRBV18,NA,15,NA,CASSPSVQVNTEAFF,TGTGCCAGCTCACCGTCGGTCCAGGTGAACACTGAAGCTTTCTTT
TRBJ2-7,TRBV5-1,NA,16,NA,CASSLAGRESSYEQYF,TGCGCCAGCAGCTTGGCAGGCAGGGAGTCTTCCTACGAGCAGTACTTC
TRBJ2-5,TRBV6-1,NA,17,NA,CASSVFSGRRVQETQYF,TGTGCCAGCAGTGTCTTTTCGGGTAGACGAGTCCAAGAGACCCAGTACTTC
TRBJ2-7,TRBV9,NA,16,TRBD2,CASSAGSRAGGLEQYF,TGTGCCAGCAGCGCCGGTTCGCGGGCGGGGGGGCTTGAGCAGTACTTC
TRBJ2-5,TRBV7-2,few,15,NA,CASSLAGRGEETQYF,TGTGCCAGCAGCTTAGCGGGCAGGGGAGAAGAGACCCAGTACTTC
TRBJ1-1,TRBV6-5,NA,12,NA,CASSYGRTEAFF,TGTGCCAGCAGTTACGGACGGACTGAAGCTTTCTTT
TRBJ2-1,TRBV19,NA,16,NA,CASRFTTPQAYNEQFF,TGTGCTTCTCGATTCACCACCCCTCAAGCCTACAATGAGCAGTTCTTC
TRBJ2-1,TRBV5-1,NA,15,TRBD1,CASSSRTGGENEQFF,TGCGCCAGCAGCTCGAGGACAGGGGGCGAGAATGAGCAGTTCTTC
TRBJ1-1,TRBV6-5,NA,12,NA,CASRNTGPEAFF,TGTGCCAGCAGAAATACAGGGCCTGAAGCTTTCTTT
TRBJ2-2,TRBV5-1,NA,16,TRBD2,CASSPPGLGRTGELFF,TGCGCCAGCAGCCCACCGGGACTAGGGAGAACCGGGGAGCTGTTTTTT
TRBJ2-3,TRBV4-1,NA,15,TRBD2,CASSQILAGPDTQYF,TGCGCCAGCAGCCAGATTCTAGCGGGGCCAGATACGCAGTATTTT
TRBJ2-7,TRBV11-2,NA,14,TRBD1,CASSLWQGAYEQYF,TGTGCCAGCAGCTTGTGGCAGGGGGCTTACGAGCAGTACTTC
TRBJ1-4,TRBV27,NA,13,NA,CASSWAGNEKLFF,TGTGCCAGCAGCTGGGCTGGCAACGAAAAACTGTTTTTT